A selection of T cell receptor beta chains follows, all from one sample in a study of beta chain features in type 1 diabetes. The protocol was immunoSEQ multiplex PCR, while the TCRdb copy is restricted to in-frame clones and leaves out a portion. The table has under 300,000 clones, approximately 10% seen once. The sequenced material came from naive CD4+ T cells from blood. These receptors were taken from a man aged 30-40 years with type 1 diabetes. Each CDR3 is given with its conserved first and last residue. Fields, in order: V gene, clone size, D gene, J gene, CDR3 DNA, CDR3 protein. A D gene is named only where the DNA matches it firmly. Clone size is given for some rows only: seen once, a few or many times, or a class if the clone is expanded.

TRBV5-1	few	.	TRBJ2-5	TGCGCCAGCAGCTTAATGGGAGAAGAGACCCAGTACTTC	CASSLMGEETQYF
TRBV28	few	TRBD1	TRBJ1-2	TGTGCCAGCAGTTTACGACAGGGGAACTATGGCTACACCTTC	CASSLRQGNYGYTF
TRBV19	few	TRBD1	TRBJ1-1	TGTGCCAGTAACCAGGGGGCAATGAACACTGAAGCTTTCTTT	CASNQGAMNTEAFF
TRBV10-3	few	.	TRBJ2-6	TGTGCCATCAGTGAGCAGATGACTGGGGCCAACGTCCTGACTTTC	CAISEQMTGANVLTF
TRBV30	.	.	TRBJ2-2	TGTGCCTGGAGTTCAAACACCGGGGAGCTGTTTTTT	CAWSSNTGELFF
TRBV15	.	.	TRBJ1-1	TGTGCCACCAGCAGCAGGGTTTTTACTGAAGCTTTCTTT	CATSSRVFTEAFF
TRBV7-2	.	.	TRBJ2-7	TGTGCCAGCAGCTCGCAGGGTTACGAGCAGTACTTC	CASSSQGYEQYF
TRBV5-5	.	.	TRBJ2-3	TGTGCCAGCAGCTCCCCCAGGGCGGGGACCACAGATACGCAGTATTTT	CASSSPRAGTTDTQYF
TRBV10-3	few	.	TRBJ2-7	TGTGCCATCAGTGAGTCCCAGGACTCCTACGAGCAGTACTTC	CAISESQDSYEQYF
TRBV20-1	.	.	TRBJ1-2	TGCAGTGCTCGAGCCTCTACGTGCACCTTC	CSARASTCTF
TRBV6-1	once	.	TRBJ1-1	TGTGCCAGCAGTGAACAGAACACTGAAGCTTTCTTT	CASSEQNTEAFF
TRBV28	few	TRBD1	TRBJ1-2	TGTGCCAGCAGCGCACAGGGGGCAAATGGCTACACCTTC	CASSAQGANGYTF
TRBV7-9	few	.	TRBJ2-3	TGTGCCAGCAGCTCCCCCGGGGCAGATACGCAGTATTTT	CASSSPGADTQYF
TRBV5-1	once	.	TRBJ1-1	TGCGCCAGCAGCTTGGGGCCGCCGAACACTGAAGCTTTCTTT	CASSLGPPNTEAFF
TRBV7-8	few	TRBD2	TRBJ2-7	TGTGCCAGCAGCTTAGGGTTGTGGCGGGGGGGCGTCGACGAGCAGTACTTC	CASSLGLWRGGVDEQYF
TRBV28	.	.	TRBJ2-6	TGTGCCAGCAGTTTATCCGCGTCTGGGGCCAACGTCCTGACTTTC	CASSLSASGANVLTF
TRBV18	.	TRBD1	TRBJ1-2	TGTGCCAGCTCACCAATGGACAGGGCTGGCTACACCTTC	CASSPMDRAGYTF
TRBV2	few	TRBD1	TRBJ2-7	TGTGCCAGCAGAGAACCCCCCGGGACAGCTTACGAGCAGTACTTC	CASREPPGTAYEQYF
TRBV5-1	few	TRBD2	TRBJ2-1	TGCGCCAGCAGCCGGGCGGGGGGCCCCTACAATGAGCAGTTCTTC	CASSRAGGPYNEQFF
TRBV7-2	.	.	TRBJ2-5	TGTGCCAGCAGCCCATTCCAAGAGACCCAGTACTTC	CASSPFQETQYF
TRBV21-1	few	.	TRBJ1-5	TGTGCCAGCAGCCCCTATAAACCCCAGCATTTT	CASSPYKPQHF
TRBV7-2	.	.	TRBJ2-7	TGTGCCAGCAGCCCTGGGGGCAGGAGCTACGAGCAGTACTTC	CASSPGGRSYEQYF
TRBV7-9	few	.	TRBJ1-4	TGTGCCAGCACTCAGGTGCAGGGTATCGAGGAAAAACTGTTTTTT	CASTQVQGIEEKLFF
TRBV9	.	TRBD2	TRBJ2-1	TGTGCCAGCGCGACTAGCGGGGCTTACAATGAGCAGTTCTTC	CASATSGAYNEQFF
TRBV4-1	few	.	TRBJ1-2	TGCGCCAGCAGCCAAGAGCGGGCAAATGGCTACACCTTC	CASSQERANGYTF
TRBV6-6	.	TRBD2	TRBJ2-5	TGTGCCAGCGCCGGCGGGGGGGCTGGGGGAGAGACCCAGTACTTC	CASAGGGAGGETQYF
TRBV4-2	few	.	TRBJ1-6	TGTGCCAGCAGCCTCAACTGGGAGGGGGGTGGTTCACCCCTCCACTTT	CASSLNWEGGGSPLHF
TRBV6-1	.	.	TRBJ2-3	TGTGCCACCGGGGAACCCAGCACAGATACGCAGTATTTT	CATGEPSTDTQYF
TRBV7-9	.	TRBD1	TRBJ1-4	TGTGCCAGCAGCGCAACGACAGGGCGGGGTGAAAAACTGTTTTTT	CASSATTGRGEKLFF
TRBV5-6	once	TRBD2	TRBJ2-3	TGTGCCAGCAGCACCGCACCCGGGACTATCACAGATACGCAGTATTTT	CASSTAPGTITDTQYF
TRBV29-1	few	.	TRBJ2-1	TGCAGCGTTGGAGGTTACAATGAGCAGTTCTTC	CSVGGYNEQFF
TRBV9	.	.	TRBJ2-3	TGTGCCAGCAGCGCCCTGAGGAATACGCAGTATTTT	CASSALRNTQYF
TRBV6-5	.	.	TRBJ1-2	TGTGCCAGCAGGAGGAGGGTGGACTATGGCTACACCTTC	CASRRRVDYGYTF
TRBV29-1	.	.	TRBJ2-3	TGCAGCGGGGTCGGCGGTACGCAGTATTTT	CSGVGGTQYF
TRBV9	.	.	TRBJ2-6	TGTGCCAGCAGCCCCTTAGGGGAATCTGGGGCCAACGTCCTGACTTTC	CASSPLGESGANVLTF
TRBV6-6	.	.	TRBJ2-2	TGTGCCAGCAGTTACTCCCCTATCTTCTTGCCGGAGCTGTTTTTT	CASSYSPIFLPELFF
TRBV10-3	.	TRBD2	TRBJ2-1	TGTGCCATCAGCCGTCTGACTAGCGCCCGAGCGGATGAGCAGTTCTTC	CAISRLTSARADEQFF
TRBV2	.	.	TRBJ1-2	TGTGCCAGCAGTGAAGGGGGTGTCCAGGGTGGCTATGGCTACACCTTC	CASSEGGVQGGYGYTF
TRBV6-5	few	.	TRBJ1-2	TGTGCCAGCAGTTACTCGGGAGCCTTAGGCTATGGCTACACCTTC	CASSYSGALGYGYTF
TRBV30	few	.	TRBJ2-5	TGTGCCTGGAGTGTCTTACGGCGGGAGACCCAGTACTTC	CAWSVLRRETQYF
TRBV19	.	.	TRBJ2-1	TGTGCCAGTAGTCCACCGGAGGGACTGCGTAAGAATGAGCAGTTCTTC	CASSPPEGLRKNEQFF
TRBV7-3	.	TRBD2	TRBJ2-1	TGTGCCAGCAGCCCCCCGGTGTGGCTAGCGGTAAACAATGAGCAGTTCTTC	CASSPPVWLAVNNEQFF
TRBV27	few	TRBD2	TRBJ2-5	TGTGCCAGCAGTTTATACGGCGGGGGGGTGGAGACCCAGTACTTC	CASSLYGGGVETQYF
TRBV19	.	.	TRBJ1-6	TGTGCCAGTACCGGTGACAGCGAGTCGAATTCACCCCTCCACTTT	CASTGDSESNSPLHF
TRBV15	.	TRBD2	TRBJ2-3	TGTGCCACCAGCAGAGTAGCGGGGGGAGGAGATACGCAGTATTTT	CATSRVAGGGDTQYF
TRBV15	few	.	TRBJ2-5	TGTGCCACCAGCAGAGATACGGGGTCGGAGACCCAGTACTTC	CATSRDTGSETQYF
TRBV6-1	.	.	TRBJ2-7	TGTGCCAGCAGTTGGGCAGGGGTGCTCGACGAGCAGTACTTC	CASSWAGVLDEQYF
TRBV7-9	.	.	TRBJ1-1	TGTGCCAGCAGCTTAAAACAGCACACTGAAGCTTTCTTT	CASSLKQHTEAFF
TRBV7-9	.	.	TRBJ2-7	TGTGCCAGCAGCCTAAAATACGAGCAGTACTTC	CASSLKYEQYF
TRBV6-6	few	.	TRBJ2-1	TGTGCCAGCAGGTCCGCAGGCTACAATGAGCAGTTCTTC	CASRSAGYNEQFF
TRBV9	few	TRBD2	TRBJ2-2	TGTGCCAGCAGCGCGACTAGCGGGGGTGTTGGGGAGCTGTTTTTT	CASSATSGGVGELFF
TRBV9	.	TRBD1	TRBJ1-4	TGTGCCAGCCAGGGACAGGGAGGCGAAAAACTGTTTTTT	CASQGQGGEKLFF
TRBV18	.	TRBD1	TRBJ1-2	TGTGCCAGCTCAGATCCTCCGGGACAGAACACCTATGGCTACACCTTC	CASSDPPGQNTYGYTF